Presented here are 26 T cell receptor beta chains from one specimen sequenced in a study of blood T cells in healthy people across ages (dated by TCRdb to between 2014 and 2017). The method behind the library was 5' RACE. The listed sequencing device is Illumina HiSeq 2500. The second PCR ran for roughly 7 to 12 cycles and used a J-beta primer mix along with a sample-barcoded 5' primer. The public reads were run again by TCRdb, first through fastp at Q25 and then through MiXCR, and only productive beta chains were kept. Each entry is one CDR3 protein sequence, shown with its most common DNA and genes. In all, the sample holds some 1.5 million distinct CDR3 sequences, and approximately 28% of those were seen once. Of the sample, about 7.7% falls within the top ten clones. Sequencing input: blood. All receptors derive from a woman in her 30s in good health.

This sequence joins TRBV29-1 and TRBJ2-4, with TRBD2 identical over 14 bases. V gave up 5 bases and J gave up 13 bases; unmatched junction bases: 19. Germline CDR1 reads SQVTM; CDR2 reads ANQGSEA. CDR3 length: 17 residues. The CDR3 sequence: CSVKGTSGRRSYNEQYF. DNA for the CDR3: TGCAGCGTTAAAGGGACTAGCGGGAGAAGATCCTACAATGAGCAGTACTTC.

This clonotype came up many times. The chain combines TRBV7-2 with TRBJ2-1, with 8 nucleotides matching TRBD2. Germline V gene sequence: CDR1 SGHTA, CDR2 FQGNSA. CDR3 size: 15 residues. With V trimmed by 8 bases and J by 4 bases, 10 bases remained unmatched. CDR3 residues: CASGTAGAAYNEQFF. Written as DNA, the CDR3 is TGTGCCAGCGGCACAGCGGGAGCGGCTTACAATGAGCAGTTCTTC.

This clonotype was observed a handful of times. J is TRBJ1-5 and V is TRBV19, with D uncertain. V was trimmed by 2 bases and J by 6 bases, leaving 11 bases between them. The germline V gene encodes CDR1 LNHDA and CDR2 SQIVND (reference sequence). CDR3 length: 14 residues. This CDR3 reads CASSILAPGQPQHF. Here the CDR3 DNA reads TGTGCCAGTAGTATACTGGCCCCGGGTCAGCCCCAGCATTTT.

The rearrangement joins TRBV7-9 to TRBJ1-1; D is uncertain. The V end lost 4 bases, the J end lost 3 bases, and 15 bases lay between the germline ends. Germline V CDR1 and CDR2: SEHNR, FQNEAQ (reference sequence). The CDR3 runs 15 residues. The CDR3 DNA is TGTGCCAGCAGCTCTATGGGCGGAGTGGACACTGAAGCTTTCTTT. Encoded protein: CASSSMGGVDTEAFF.

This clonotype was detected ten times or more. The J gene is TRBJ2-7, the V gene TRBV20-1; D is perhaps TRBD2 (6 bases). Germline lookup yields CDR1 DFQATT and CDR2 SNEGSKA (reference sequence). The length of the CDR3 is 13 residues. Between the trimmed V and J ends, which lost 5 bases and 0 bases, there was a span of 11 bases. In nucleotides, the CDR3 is TGCAGTGCTTCACCGGGAGCCTCCTACGAGCAGTACTTC. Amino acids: CSASPGASYEQYF.

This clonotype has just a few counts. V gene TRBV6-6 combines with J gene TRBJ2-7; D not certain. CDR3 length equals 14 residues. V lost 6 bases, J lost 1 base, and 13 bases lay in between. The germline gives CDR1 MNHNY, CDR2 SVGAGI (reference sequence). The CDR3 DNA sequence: TGTGCCAGCAGACACTCAGGCGTATCCTACGAGCAGTACTTC. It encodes CASRHSGVSYEQYF.

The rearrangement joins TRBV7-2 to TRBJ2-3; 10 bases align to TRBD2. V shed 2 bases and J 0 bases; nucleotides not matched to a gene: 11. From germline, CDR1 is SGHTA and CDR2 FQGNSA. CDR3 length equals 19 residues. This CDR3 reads CASSLYRVAGGSSTDTQYF. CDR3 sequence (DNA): TGTGCCAGCAGCTTATATAGAGTAGCGGGAGGATCTAGCACAGATACGCAGTATTTT.

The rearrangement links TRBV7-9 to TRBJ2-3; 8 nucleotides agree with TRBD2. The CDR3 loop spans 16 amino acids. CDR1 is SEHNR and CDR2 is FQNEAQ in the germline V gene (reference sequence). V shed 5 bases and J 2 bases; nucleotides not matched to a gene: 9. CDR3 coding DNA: TGTGCCAGCAGCCCGCAGAGACTAGCGTCCACAGATACGCAGTATTTT. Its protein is CASSPQRLASTDTQYF.

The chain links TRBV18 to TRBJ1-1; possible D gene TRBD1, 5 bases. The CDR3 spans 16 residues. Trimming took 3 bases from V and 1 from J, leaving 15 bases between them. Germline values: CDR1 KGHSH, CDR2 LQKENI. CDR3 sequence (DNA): TGTGCCAGCTCACCGGCTCAGGGTAGAGGGAACACTGAAGCTTTCTTT. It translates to CASSPAQGRGNTEAFF.

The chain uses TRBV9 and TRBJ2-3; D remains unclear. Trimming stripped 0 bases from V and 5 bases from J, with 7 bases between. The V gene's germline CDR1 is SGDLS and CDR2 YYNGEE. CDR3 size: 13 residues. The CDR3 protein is CASSVGSGDTQYF. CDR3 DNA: TGTGCCAGCAGCGTAGGTTCGGGAGATACGCAGTATTTT.

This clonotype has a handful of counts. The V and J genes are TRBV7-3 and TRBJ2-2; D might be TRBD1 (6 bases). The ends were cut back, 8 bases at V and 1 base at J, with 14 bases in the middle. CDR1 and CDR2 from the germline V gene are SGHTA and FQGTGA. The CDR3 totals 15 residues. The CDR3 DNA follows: TGTGCCAGCGGCCGTCCGGGACAGAACACCGGGGAGCTGTTTTTT. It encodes CASGRPGQNTGELFF.

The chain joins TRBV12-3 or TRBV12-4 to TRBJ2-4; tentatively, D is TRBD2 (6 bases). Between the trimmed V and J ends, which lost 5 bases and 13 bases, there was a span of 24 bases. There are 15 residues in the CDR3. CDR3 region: CASSAAGRQTYQQYF. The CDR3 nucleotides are TGTGCCAGCAGTGCTGCGGGACGACAAACCTACCAGCAGTACTTC.

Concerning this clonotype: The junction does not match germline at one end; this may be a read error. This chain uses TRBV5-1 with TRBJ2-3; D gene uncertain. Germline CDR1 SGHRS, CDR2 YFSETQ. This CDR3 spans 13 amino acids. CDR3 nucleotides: TGCGCCAGCAGCTTGGCCCAGACCGATACGCAGGATTTT. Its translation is CASSLAQTDTQDF.

CDR3 loop: CATASGRSYNEQFF. CDR3 nucleotides: TGTGCCACGGCTAGCGGGAGGTCCTACAATGAGCAGTTCTTC. The chain links TRBV10-3 to TRBJ2-1, with 11 bases lining up with TRBD2. CDR1 is ENHRY and CDR2 is SYGVKD in the germline V gene. V was pared by 10 bases and J by 1 base, with 3 bases of the junction left unmatched. The length of the CDR3 is 14 residues.

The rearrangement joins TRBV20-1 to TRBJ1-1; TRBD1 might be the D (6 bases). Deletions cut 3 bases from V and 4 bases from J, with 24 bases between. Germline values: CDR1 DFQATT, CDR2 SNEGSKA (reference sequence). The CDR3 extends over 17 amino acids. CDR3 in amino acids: CSASDPTGGGRGTEAFF. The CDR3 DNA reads TGCAGTGCTAGTGACCCGACAGGTGGGGGGAGAGGCACTGAAGCTTTCTTT.

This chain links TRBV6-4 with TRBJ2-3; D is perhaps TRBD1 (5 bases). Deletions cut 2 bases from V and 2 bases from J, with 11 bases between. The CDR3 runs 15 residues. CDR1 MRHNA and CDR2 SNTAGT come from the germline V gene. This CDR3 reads CASSDGSGSTDTQYF. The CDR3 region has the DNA TGTGCCAGCAGTGACGGGTCAGGGTCCACAGATACGCAGTATTTT.

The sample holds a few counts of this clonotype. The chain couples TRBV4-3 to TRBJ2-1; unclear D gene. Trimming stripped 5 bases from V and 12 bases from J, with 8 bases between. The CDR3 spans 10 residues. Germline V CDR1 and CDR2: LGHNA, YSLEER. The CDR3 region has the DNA TGCGCCAGCAGCTTTCAGGCGCAGTTCTTC. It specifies CASSFQAQFF.

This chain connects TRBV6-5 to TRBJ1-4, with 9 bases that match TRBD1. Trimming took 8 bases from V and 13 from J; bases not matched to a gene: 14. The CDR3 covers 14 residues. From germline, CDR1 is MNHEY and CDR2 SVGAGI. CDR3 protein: CASSNTGTGKGLFF. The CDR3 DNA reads TGTGCCAGCTCGAATACCGGGACAGGGAAAGGACTGTTTTTT.

CDR3 nucleotide sequence: TGCAGCGTTGAACCTACCTGGAACTATGGCTACACCTTC. Translated: CSVEPTWNYGYTF. V is TRBV29-1 and J is TRBJ1-2; D not resolved. This CDR3 is 13 amino acids long. Germline CDR1 is SQVTM and CDR2 is ANQGSEA. V lost 2 bases and J lost 2, with 9 bases in between.

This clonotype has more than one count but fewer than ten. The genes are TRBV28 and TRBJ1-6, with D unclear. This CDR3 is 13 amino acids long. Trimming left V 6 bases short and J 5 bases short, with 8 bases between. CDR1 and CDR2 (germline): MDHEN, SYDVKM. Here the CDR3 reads CASRGWDNSPLHF. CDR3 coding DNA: TGTGCCAGCAGGGGGTGGGATAATTCACCCCTCCACTTT.

Here the CDR3 reads CASSREGGGEAFF. CDR3 nucleotides: TGTGCCAGCAGCCGGGAGGGCGGAGGTGAAGCTTTCTTT. The chain employs TRBV5-6 and TRBJ1-1, with D unresolved. This CDR3 has 13 amino acids. CDR1 is SGHDT and CDR2 is YYEEEE in the germline V gene. V dropped 4 bases and J dropped 7 bases, with 14 bases sitting between them.

The CDR3 bases are TGTGCCAGCAGTTTCAGGGAGGGGAGGTCCTACAATGAGCAGTTCTTC. It yields the protein CASSFREGRSYNEQFF. The chain is built from TRBV12-3 or TRBV12-4 and TRBJ2-1, with TRBD2 matching 7 bases. The CDR3 loop spans 16 amino acids. V was clipped by 3 bases and J by 1 base; unmatched bases: 6.

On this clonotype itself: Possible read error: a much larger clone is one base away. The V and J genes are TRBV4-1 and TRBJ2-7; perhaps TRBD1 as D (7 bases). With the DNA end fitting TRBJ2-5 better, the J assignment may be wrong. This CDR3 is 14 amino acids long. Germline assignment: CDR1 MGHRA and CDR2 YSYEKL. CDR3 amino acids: CASSRNRGGETQYF. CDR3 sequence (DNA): TGCGCCAGCAGCCGAAACAGGGGAGGAGAGACCCAGTACTTC.

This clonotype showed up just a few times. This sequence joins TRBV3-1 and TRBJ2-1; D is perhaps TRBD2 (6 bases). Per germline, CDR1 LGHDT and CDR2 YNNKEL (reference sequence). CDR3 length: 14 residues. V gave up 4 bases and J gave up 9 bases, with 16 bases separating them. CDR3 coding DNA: TGTGCCAGCAGCCTTATCACAGTGGAGGGTGAGCAGTTCTTC. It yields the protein CASSLITVEGEQFF.

The CDR3 spells CSARDPGGDTIEQFF. For the CDR3, the DNA is TGCAGTGCTAGAGATCCGGGGGGGGATACCATCGAGCAGTTCTTC. The chain carries TRBV20-1 and TRBJ2-1, with TRBD2 matching over 8 bases. The V gene's germline CDR1 is DFQATT and CDR2 SNEGSKA (reference sequence). The length of the CDR3 is 15 residues. Losses at the gene ends were 0 bases for V and 10 bases for J; bases not matched to a gene: 11.

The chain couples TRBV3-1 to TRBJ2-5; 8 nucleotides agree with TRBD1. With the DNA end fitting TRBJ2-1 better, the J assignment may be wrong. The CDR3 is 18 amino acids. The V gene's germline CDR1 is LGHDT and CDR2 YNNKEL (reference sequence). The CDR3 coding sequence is TGTGCCAGCAGCCAACCGACGCGGACAGGGCCGAACCAAGAGACCCAGTTCTTC. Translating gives CASSQPTRTGPNQETQFF.